This is a list of T cell receptor beta chains from one sample in a study of vaccination and CD4 T cells after COVID-19. TCRdb ran MiXCR on the PCR reads and lists one entry per CDR3 protein. The sample includes approximately 21,000 distinct CDR3 sequences, 60% of them seen just once. Their target antigens are unknown. Sequences were derived from CD4+ T cells from blood, cultured in vitro, sampled after SARS-CoV-2 vaccination. The receptors originated from a human donor who received a COVID-19 vaccine. Each CDR3 is given with its conserved first and last residue. The order of the fields is V gene, J gene, clone size, D gene, CDR3 protein, CDR3 DNA. A D gene is named only where the DNA matches it firmly. Size is stated for part of the rows, as once, few or many counts, or as a class when the clone is expanded.

V: TRBV19; J: TRBJ2-2; size: .; D: .; CDR3: CASMEGGGTGELFF; DNA: TGTGCCAGTATGGAGGGGGGAGGGACCGGGGAGCTGTTTTTT
V: TRBV30; J: TRBJ2-7; size: .; D: TRBD2; CDR3: CAWRPPGLAGGYEQYF; DNA: TGTGCCTGGAGACCTCCGGGACTAGCGGGGGGCTACGAGCAGTACTTC
V: TRBV7-2; J: TRBJ2-7; size: .; D: .; CDR3: CASSLLGESSYEQYF; DNA: TGTGCCAGCAGCTTATTGGGCGAGAGCTCCTACGAGCAGTACTTC
V: TRBV11-2; J: TRBJ1-2; size: few; D: TRBD1; CDR3: CASRATGTASGYTF; DNA: TGTGCCAGCAGAGCTACCGGGACAGCTAGTGGCTACACCTTC
V: TRBV7-8; J: TRBJ2-3; size: .; D: .; CDR3: CASSLIVSLSTDTQYF; DNA: TGTGCCAGCAGCTTAATAGTGTCCTTAAGCACAGATACGCAGTATTTT
V: TRBV7-9; J: TRBJ2-5; size: .; D: TRBD1; CDR3: CASSTRNRGYYETQYF; DNA: TGTGCCAGCAGCACCCGAAACAGGGGTTATTACGAGACCCAGTACTTC
V: TRBV20-1; J: TRBJ1-3; size: few; D: .; CDR3: CSARTETGNTIYF; DNA: TGCAGTGCTAGAACGGAGACTGGAAACACCATATATTTT
V: TRBV5-1; J: TRBJ1-6; size: large; D: .; CDR3: CASSLATVKGSPLHF; DNA: TGCGCCAGCAGCTTGGCCACTGTTAAGGGTTCACCCCTCCACTTT
V: TRBV2; J: TRBJ2-5; size: .; D: .; CDR3: CASRQGSETQYF; DNA: TGTGCCAGCAGACAGGGCTCAGAGACCCAGTACTTC
V: TRBV11-3; J: TRBJ1-2; size: few; D: TRBD1; CDR3: CASSGDRAYGYTF; DNA: TGTGCCAGCAGCGGGGACAGGGCCTATGGCTACACCTTC
V: TRBV12-3/TRBV12-4; J: TRBJ2-2; size: .; D: .; CDR3: CASSGGGGRTGELFF; DNA: TGTGCCAGCAGTGGAGGAGGGGGCCGTACCGGGGAGCTGTTTTTT
V: TRBV7-9; J: TRBJ1-4; size: .; D: TRBD1; CDR3: CASSSQGWGGKLFF; DNA: TGTGCCAGCAGCTCACAGGGGTGGGGTGGAAAACTGTTTTTT
V: TRBV5-8; J: TRBJ1-2; size: .; D: .; CDR3: CASSPGRWGYTF; DNA: TGTGCCAGCAGCCCGGGACGGTGGGGCTACACCTTC
V: TRBV10-3; J: TRBJ2-3; size: .; D: .; CDR3: CAISENPGYTDTQYF; DNA: TGTGCCATCAGTGAGAATCCAGGGTATACAGATACGCAGTATTTT
V: TRBV20-1; J: TRBJ2-3; size: .; D: TRBD2; CDR3: CSAAGPAGGTTDTQYF; DNA: TGCAGTGCTGCGGGACCAGCGGGGGGGACCACAGATACGCAGTATTTT
V: TRBV7-2; J: TRBJ1-2; size: few; D: TRBD1; CDR3: CASSLDYGQADIYGYTF; DNA: TGTGCCAGCAGCTTAGATTACGGACAGGCGGATATCTATGGCTACACCTTC
V: TRBV6-5; J: TRBJ2-3; size: .; D: .; CDR3: CASSYGGMTDTQYF; DNA: TGTGCCAGCAGTTATGGAGGCATGACAGATACGCAGTATTTT
V: TRBV30; J: TRBJ1-2; size: few; D: TRBD1; CDR3: CAWSTTGAGIYGYTF; DNA: TGTGCCTGGAGTACGACAGGGGCCGGAATCTATGGCTACACCTTC
V: TRBV20-1; J: TRBJ1-1; size: .; D: TRBD1; CDR3: CSARDKGQGTDTEAFF; DNA: TGCAGTGCTAGAGATAAGGGACAGGGGACGGACACTGAAGCTTTCTTT
V: TRBV6-2/TRBV6-3; J: TRBJ1-1; size: few; D: TRBD1; CDR3: CASSSGQGTMNTEAFF; DNA: TGTGCCAGCAGTTCCGGACAGGGGACTATGAACACTGAAGCTTTCTTT
V: TRBV20-1; J: TRBJ1-1; size: .; D: .; CDR3: CSARVAPSTEAFF; DNA: TGCAGTGCTAGAGTAGCCCCCAGCACTGAAGCTTTCTTT
V: TRBV6-1; J: TRBJ1-2; size: .; D: .; CDR3: CASRQWDYGYTF; DNA: TGTGCCAGCAGACAATGGGACTATGGCTACACCTTC
V: TRBV19; J: TRBJ1-2; size: .; D: .; CDR3: CASTRDSGYTF; DNA: TGTGCCAGTACTCGCGACAGTGGCTACACCTTC
V: TRBV20-1; J: TRBJ1-1; size: .; D: .; CDR3: CSARDGFTEAFF; DNA: TGCAGTGCTAGAGACGGGTTCACTGAAGCTTTCTTT
V: TRBV20-1; J: TRBJ1-2; size: few; D: .; CDR3: CSARGPGWGYTF; DNA: TGCAGTGCTAGAGGCCCAGGGTGGGGCTACACCTTC
V: TRBV15; J: TRBJ2-7; size: .; D: .; CDR3: CATRPFESEDEQYF; DNA: TGTGCCACCAGACCGTTCGAGTCAGAGGACGAGCAGTACTTC
V: TRBV5-4; J: TRBJ2-2; size: .; D: .; CDR3: CASSFQGEDTGELFF; DNA: TGTGCCAGCAGCTTCCAGGGTGAGGACACCGGGGAGCTGTTTTTT
V: TRBV19; J: TRBJ2-4; size: .; D: TRBD1; CDR3: CASRNKQGAGAKNIQYF; DNA: TGTGCCAGTAGGAATAAGCAGGGGGCCGGAGCCAAAAACATTCAGTACTTC
V: TRBV15; J: TRBJ1-1; size: .; D: TRBD1; CDR3: CATSKGARAFF; DNA: TGTGCCACCAGCAAGGGGGCACGAGCTTTCTTT
V: TRBV27; J: TRBJ2-5; size: .; D: .; CDR3: CASSIQQGSPQYF; DNA: TGTGCCAGCAGTATTCAACAGGGTTCCCCCCAGTACTTC
V: TRBV7-9; J: TRBJ1-2; size: .; D: TRBD1; CDR3: CASSLGGQGSGYTF; DNA: TGTGCCAGCAGCTTAGGGGGACAGGGGAGTGGCTACACCTTC
V: TRBV19; J: TRBJ1-2; size: .; D: TRBD1; CDR3: CASSPGTGENYGYTF; DNA: TGTGCCAGTAGTCCCGGGACAGGAGAAAACTATGGCTACACCTTC
V: TRBV10-2; J: TRBJ1-2; size: .; D: .; CDR3: CASSEGRWGYTF; DNA: TGCGCCAGCAGTGAGGGACGGTGGGGCTACACCTTC
V: TRBV24-1; J: TRBJ2-7; size: .; D: TRBD1; CDR3: CATSDPGGEGSYEQYF; DNA: TGTGCCACCAGTGACCCAGGGGGCGAGGGATCCTACGAGCAGTACTTC
V: TRBV24-1; J: TRBJ1-5; size: few; D: .; CDR3: CATSEPGGQPQHF; DNA: TGTGCCACCAGTGAACCGGGAGGCCAGCCCCAGCATTTT
V: TRBV20-1; J: TRBJ2-5; size: .; D: .; CDR3: CSAGKFSALLDETQYF; DNA: TGCAGTGCCGGAAAATTTTCGGCCCTACTAGACGAGACCCAGTACTTC
V: TRBV6-5; J: TRBJ1-1; size: .; D: TRBD1; CDR3: CASSYDRVTEAFF; DNA: TGTGCCAGCAGTTACGACAGGGTTACTGAAGCTTTCTTT
V: TRBV19; J: TRBJ1-5; size: few; D: TRBD1; CDR3: CASKVTGGNQPQHF; DNA: TGTGCCAGTAAGGTGACAGGGGGCAATCAGCCCCAGCATTTT
V: TRBV27; J: TRBJ1-6; size: .; D: .; CDR3: CASSSTGSVGNSPLHF; DNA: TGTGCCAGCAGCTCTACAGGATCCGTGGGGAATTCACCCCTCCACTTT
V: TRBV27; J: TRBJ1-1; size: .; D: .; CDR3: CASSSGRTNTEAFF; DNA: TGTGCCAGCAGTTCCGGACGGACGAACACTGAAGCTTTCTTT
V: TRBV7-2; J: TRBJ2-1; size: .; D: .; CDR3: CASSFEGASYNEQFF; DNA: TGTGCCAGCAGCTTTGAGGGCGCATCCTACAATGAGCAGTTCTTC
V: TRBV19; J: TRBJ1-1; size: .; D: .; CDR3: CATTGFGTEAFF; DNA: TGTGCCACAACAGGGTTTGGGACTGAAGCTTTCTTT
V: TRBV27; J: TRBJ1-2; size: few; D: .; CDR3: CASSLSGNYGYTF; DNA: TGTGCCAGCAGTTTATCGGGAAACTATGGCTACACCTTC
V: TRBV7-6; J: TRBJ2-2; size: .; D: TRBD2; CDR3: CASSPASGGGGELFF; DNA: TGTGCCAGCAGCCCGGCTAGCGGGGGTGGCGGGGAGCTGTTTTTT
V: TRBV6-1; J: TRBJ1-1; size: .; D: .; CDR3: CASSDWGDTEAFF; DNA: TGTGCCAGCAGTGACTGGGGGGACACTGAAGCTTTCTTT
V: TRBV12-3/TRBV12-4; J: TRBJ1-1; size: once; D: TRBD1; CDR3: CASNLQGGTEAFF; DNA: TGTGCCAGCAATTTACAGGGGGGCACTGAAGCTTTCTTT
V: TRBV25-1; J: TRBJ1-3; size: .; D: TRBD1; CDR3: CASGSGQGGNTIYF; DNA: TGTGCCAGCGGGTCTGGACAGGGGGGAAACACCATATATTTT
V: TRBV6-5; J: TRBJ1-6; size: .; D: TRBD1; CDR3: CASSSTDRVGYNSPLHF; DNA: TGTGCCAGCAGTTCCACGGACAGGGTGGGGTATAATTCACCCCTCCACTTT
V: TRBV20-1; J: TRBJ2-1; size: few; D: .; CDR3: CSARADRYNEQFF; DNA: TGCAGTGCTAGAGCCGACCGGTACAATGAGCAGTTCTTC
V: TRBV30; J: TRBJ1-1; size: .; D: .; CDR3: CAWSAGFNTEAFF; DNA: TGTGCCTGGAGTGCGGGATTTAACACTGAAGCTTTCTTT
V: TRBV6-1; J: TRBJ2-3; size: once; D: .; CDR3: CASRGGTDYTDTQYF; DNA: TGTGCCAGCAGGGGCGGGACAGACTACACAGATACGCAGTATTTT
V: TRBV5-1; J: TRBJ1-1; size: .; D: .; CDR3: CASRGGNGANTEAFF; DNA: TGCGCCAGCAGGGGGGGGAACGGAGCGAACACTGAAGCTTTCTTT
V: TRBV7-2; J: TRBJ1-1; size: .; D: .; CDR3: CASSSVARGNTEAFF; DNA: TGTGCCAGCAGCTCGGTCGCCAGGGGGAACACTGAAGCTTTCTTT
V: TRBV5-4; J: TRBJ2-1; size: .; D: .; CDR3: CASSLGGGRGGYHEQFF; DNA: TGTGCCAGCAGCCTGGGGGGGGGGCGAGGGGGGTACCATGAGCAGTTCTTC
V: TRBV5-1; J: TRBJ1-2; size: .; D: .; CDR3: CASSPTLRTKNGYTF; DNA: TGCGCCAGCAGCCCGACGTTGCGGACAAAGAATGGCTACACCTTC